This T cell receptor beta chain was sequenced during a study of a mutant IDH1 vaccine in newly diagnosed glioma. Across the study: Previous treatment comprised radiotherapy, temozolomide, or both, mostly both. Study outcomes and limitations: A vaccine-induced immune response developed in about 94% of the patients.

A word on this clone: Antigen specificity is unknown.

V dropped 0 bases and J dropped 0 bases, with 6 bases sitting between them. The germline CDR1 and CDR2 sequences are SGHNT and YYREEE (reference sequence). The CDR3 totals 15 residues. Using immunoSEQ multiplex PCR, the repertoire was profiled, and TCRdb retains in-frame clones only, with some absent. The sample carries about 33,000 clones, roughly four fifths recorded once. Noted time point: week 5, during vaccination. In the vaccine, a single dose held 300 ug of the mutant IDH1 20-mer peptide, along with topical imiquimod. This clonotype originated in a man younger than 40 with glioma. Sample: PBMCs, taken from a glioma patient whose treatment included an IDH1 peptide vaccine. The chain carries TRBV5-4 and TRBJ1-4, with D uncertain. The CDR3 DNA is TGTGCCAGCAGCTTGGACATTTCAACTAATGAAAAACTGTTTTTT. Translation gives CASSLDISTNEKLFF.